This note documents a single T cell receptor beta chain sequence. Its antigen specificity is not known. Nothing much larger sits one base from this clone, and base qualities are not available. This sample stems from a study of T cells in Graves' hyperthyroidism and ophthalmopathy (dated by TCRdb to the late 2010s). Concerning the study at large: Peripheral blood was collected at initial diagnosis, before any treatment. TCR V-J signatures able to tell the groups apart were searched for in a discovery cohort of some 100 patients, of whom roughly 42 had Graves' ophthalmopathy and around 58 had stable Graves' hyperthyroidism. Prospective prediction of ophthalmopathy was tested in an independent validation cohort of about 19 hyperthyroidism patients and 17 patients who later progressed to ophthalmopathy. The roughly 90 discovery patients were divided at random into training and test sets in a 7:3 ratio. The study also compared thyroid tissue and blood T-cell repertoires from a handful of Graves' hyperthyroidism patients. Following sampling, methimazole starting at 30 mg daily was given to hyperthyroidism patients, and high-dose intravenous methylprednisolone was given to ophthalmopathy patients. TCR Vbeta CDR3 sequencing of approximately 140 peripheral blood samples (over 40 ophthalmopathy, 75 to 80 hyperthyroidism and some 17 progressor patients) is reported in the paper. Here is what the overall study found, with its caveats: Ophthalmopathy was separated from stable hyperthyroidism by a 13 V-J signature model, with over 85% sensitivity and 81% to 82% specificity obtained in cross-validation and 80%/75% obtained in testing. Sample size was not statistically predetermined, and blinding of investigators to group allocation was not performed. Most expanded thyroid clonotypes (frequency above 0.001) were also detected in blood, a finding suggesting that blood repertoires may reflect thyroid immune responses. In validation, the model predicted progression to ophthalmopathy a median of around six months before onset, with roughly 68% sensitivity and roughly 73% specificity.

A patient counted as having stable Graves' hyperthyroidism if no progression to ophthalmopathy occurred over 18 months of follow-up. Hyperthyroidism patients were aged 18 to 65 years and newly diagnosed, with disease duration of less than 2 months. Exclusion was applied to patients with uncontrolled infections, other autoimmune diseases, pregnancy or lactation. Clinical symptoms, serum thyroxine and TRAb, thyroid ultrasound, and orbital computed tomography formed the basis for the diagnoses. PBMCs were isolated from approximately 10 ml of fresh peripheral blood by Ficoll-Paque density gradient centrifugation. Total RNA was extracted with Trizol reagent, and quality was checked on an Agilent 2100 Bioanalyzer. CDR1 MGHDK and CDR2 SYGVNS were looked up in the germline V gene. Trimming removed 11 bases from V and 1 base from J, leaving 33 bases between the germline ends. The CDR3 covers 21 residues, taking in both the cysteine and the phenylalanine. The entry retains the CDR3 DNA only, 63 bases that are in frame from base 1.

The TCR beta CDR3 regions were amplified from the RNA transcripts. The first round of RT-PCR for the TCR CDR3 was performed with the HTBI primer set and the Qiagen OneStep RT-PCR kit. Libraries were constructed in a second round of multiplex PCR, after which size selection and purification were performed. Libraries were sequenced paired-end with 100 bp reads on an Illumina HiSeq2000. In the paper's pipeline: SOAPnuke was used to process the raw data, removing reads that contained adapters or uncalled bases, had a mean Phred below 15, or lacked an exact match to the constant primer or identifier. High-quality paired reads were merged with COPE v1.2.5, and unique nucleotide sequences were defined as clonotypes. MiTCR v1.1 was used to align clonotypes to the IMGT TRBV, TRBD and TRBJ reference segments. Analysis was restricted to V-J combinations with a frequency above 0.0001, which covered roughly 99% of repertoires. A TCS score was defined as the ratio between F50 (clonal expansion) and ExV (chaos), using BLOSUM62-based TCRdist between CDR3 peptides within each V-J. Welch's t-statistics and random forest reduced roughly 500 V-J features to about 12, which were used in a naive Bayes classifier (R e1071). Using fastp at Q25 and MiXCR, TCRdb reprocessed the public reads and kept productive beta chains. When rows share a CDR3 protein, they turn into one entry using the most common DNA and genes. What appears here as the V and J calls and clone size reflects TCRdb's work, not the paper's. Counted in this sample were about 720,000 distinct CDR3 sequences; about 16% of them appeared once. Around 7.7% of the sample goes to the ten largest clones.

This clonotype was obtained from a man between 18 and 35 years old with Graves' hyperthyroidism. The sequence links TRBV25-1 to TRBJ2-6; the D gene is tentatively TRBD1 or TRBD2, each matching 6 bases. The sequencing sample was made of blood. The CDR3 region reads CAYLVIPPLGGPLSGANVLTF. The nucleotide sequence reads TGTGCCTACCTAGTGATCCCGCCCTTGGGGGGCCCCTTATCTGGGGCCAACGTCCTGACTTTC.